Shown below are 22 T cell receptor beta chains from a single sample sequenced in a study of CD8+ T cells in alopecia areata. Treatment denoted: oral pan-JAK inhibitor, 5-10 mg twice daily. Investigators isolated RNA and reverse transcribed it into cDNA to act as the sequencing template. Clones were sequenced by immunoSEQ multiplex PCR, and TCRdb holds only the in-frame ones, with some missing. The sample holds over 150,000 clones, roughly three fifths seen once. The sample consisted of CD8+ T cells sorted from blood, taken at week 24, from a patient treated with tofacitinib. The receptors were sampled from a human donor with alopecia areata.

V gene TRBV19 combines with J gene TRBJ2-1; TRBD1 might be the D (6 bases). CDR3 size: 14 residues. The V gene's germline CDR1 is LNHDA and CDR2 SQIVND (reference sequence). Trimming removed 2 bases at V and 8 bases at J, with 13 bases between. CDR3 sequence reads: CASSITMGADEQFF. CDR3 DNA: TGTGCCAGTAGTATAACCATGGGGGCGGATGAGCAGTTCTTC.

The chain joins TRBV13 to TRBJ1-1, with 7 nucleotides matching TRBD1. The length of the CDR3 is 15 residues. Germline assignment: CDR1 PRHDT and CDR2 FYEKMQ (reference sequence). Unmatched junction bases numbered 3, after V lost 1 base and J lost 1 base. The CDR3 sequence: CASSLEAGGNTEAFF. The CDR3 DNA reads TGTGCCAGCAGCTTAGAGGCAGGGGGGAACACTGAAGCTTTCTTT.

V and J are TRBV29-1 and TRBJ2-2, with a weak D call TRBD1 (6 bases). Per the germline V gene, CDR1 is SQVTM and CDR2 is ANQGSEA. V was pared by 1 base and J by 6 bases, with 12 bases between. The CDR3 contains 14 residues. The CDR3 nucleotides are TGCAGCGTTGAAGTACCCACAGGGCCCGGGGAGCTGTTTTTT. Protein: CSVEVPTGPGELFF.

The V call is TRBV7-9, the J call TRBJ2-6; 8 bases are shared with TRBD1. The CDR3 runs 18 residues. Trimming cost V 5 bases and J 0 bases; bases outside gene matches: 9. The V gene's germline CDR1 is SEHNR and CDR2 FQNEAQ (reference sequence). Here the CDR3 reads CASSPGTGRSSGANVLTF. In nucleotides, the CDR3 is TGTGCCAGCAGCCCCGGGACAGGCCGTAGCTCTGGGGCCAACGTCCTGACTTTC.

This clone was counted only a few times. V and J are TRBV30 and TRBJ2-7; the D gene is possibly TRBD2 (5 bases). The germline V gene has CDR1 GTSNPN and CDR2 SVGIG (reference sequence). The V end was cut by 4 bases, the J end by 0 bases, with 7 bases between. This CDR3 contains 12 residues. The CDR3 sequence: CAWMGDSYEQYF. CDR3 coding DNA: TGTGCCTGGATGGGAGACTCCTACGAGCAGTACTTC.

V is TRBV27 and J is TRBJ2-7; D ambiguous. Trimming shortened V by 5 bases and J by 4 bases, and 15 bases separated the two germline ends. Germline CDR1 reads MNHEY; CDR2 reads SMNVEV (reference sequence). CDR3 size: 14 residues. The CDR3 nucleotides are TGTGCCAGCAGTCCGGCGACCCAGGCTTACGAGCAGTACTTC. Translating gives CASSPATQAYEQYF.

The chain recombines TRBV9 with TRBJ2-2, with 7 positions matching TRBD2. CDR3 size: 15 residues. V was pared by 0 bases and J by 4 bases, with 3 bases of the junction left unmatched. Germline CDR1 SGDLS, CDR2 YYNGEE. CDR3 amino acids: CASSVEGGATGELFF. As DNA, the CDR3 is TGTGCCAGCAGCGTAGAGGGAGGGGCCACCGGGGAGCTGTTTTTT.

This chain links TRBV19 with TRBJ2-7; D possibly corresponds to TRBD2 (6 bases). In germline, CDR1 is LNHDA, CDR2 SQIVND (reference sequence). This CDR3 has 15 amino acids. The V gene lost 3 bases and the J gene lost 4 bases, with 16 bases spanning the gap. The CDR3 protein is CASSIVRGTSYEQYF. DNA for the CDR3: TGTGCCAGTAGTATCGTGCGGGGAACTTCATACGAGCAGTACTTC.

This clone was detected ten times or more. CDR3 protein: CASTLEGNIQYF. The CDR3 nucleotides read TGTGCCAGCACCCTGGAGGGGAACATTCAGTACTTC. J is TRBJ2-4 and V is TRBV7-9; D is possibly TRBD2 (6 bases). Germline CDR1 SEHNR, CDR2 FQNEAQ (reference sequence). CDR3 length: 12 amino acids. With 7 bases removed from V and 7 bases from J, the gap between germline ends came to 11 bases.

This clone was observed a few times. V and J are TRBV30 and TRBJ2-7, with unresolved D. This CDR3 contains 11 residues. Germline V gives CDR1 GTSNPN, CDR2 SVGIG (reference sequence). Trimming removed 5 bases at V and 0 bases at J, with 5 bases between. CDR3 in amino acids: CAWRISYEQYF. The CDR3 region has the DNA TGTGCCTGGCGTATCTCCTACGAGCAGTACTTC.

V gene TRBV2 combines with J gene TRBJ2-2; D gene unclear. Per the germline V gene, CDR1 is SNHLY and CDR2 is FYNNEI. Trimming left V 1 base short and J 4 bases short, with 1 base between. CDR3 length: 12 amino acids. The CDR3 region is CASSEGTGELFF. The DNA for the CDR3 is TGTGCCAGCAGTGAAGGCACCGGGGAGCTGTTTTTT.

V gene TRBV5-5 combines with J gene TRBJ1-2; TRBD1 might be the D (6 bases). The CDR3 has 13 residues. Germline assignment: CDR1 SGHKS and CDR2 YYEKEE (reference sequence). V was trimmed by 1 base and J by 8 bases, leaving 12 bases between them. The CDR3 DNA follows: TGTGCCAGCAGCTTGATAGGGACACGAGGCTACACCTTC. It codes for CASSLIGTRGYTF.

The CDR3 here is CSVDPAGNFNYGYTF. The CDR3 DNA sequence: TGCAGCGTTGACCCTGCAGGGAATTTTAACTATGGCTACACCTTC. The rearrangement uses TRBV29-1 and TRBJ1-2, with D perhaps TRBD1 (5 bases). V lost 3 bases to trimming and J lost 1 base, with 15 bases between them. Germline CDR1 SQVTM, CDR2 ANQGSEA. This CDR3 region has 15 residues.

This chain joins TRBV13 and TRBJ1-1; maybe TRBD1 (5 bases). CDR1 and CDR2 (germline): PRHDT, FYEKMQ (reference sequence). V dropped 0 bases and J dropped 7 bases, with 15 bases sitting between them. The CDR3 extends over 15 amino acids. CDR3 amino acids: CASSLGRRGGGEAFF. The CDR3 DNA reads as TGTGCCAGCAGCTTAGGTAGGAGGGGCGGGGGTGAAGCTTTCTTT.

The chain employs TRBV9 and TRBJ2-3, with a possible D match to TRBD2 (6 bases). This CDR3 has 16 amino acids. The germline V gene encodes CDR1 SGDLS and CDR2 YYNGEE. Trimming took 0 bases from V and 2 from J, leaving 13 bases between them. CDR3 sequence: CASSVGAGSHTDTQYF. DNA for the CDR3: TGTGCCAGCAGCGTAGGGGCGGGGAGCCACACAGATACGCAGTATTTT. Complete variable domain (other parts from reference TRBV9 and TRBJ2-3): DSGVTQTPKHLITATGQRVTLRCSPRSGDLSVYWYQQSLDQGLQFLIQYYNGEERAKGNILERFSAQQFPDLHSELNLSSLELGDSALYFCASSVGAGSHTDTQYFGPGTRLTVL.

This clone was recorded a few times. The gene calls are TRBV29-1 and TRBJ2-3; D is unclear. Germline V lookup: CDR1 SQVTM, CDR2 ANQGSEA. Between the trimmed V and J ends, which lost 5 bases and 5 bases, there was a span of 11 bases. The CDR3 length is 12 residues. The CDR3 is CSVPSLRDTQYF. The CDR3 coding sequence is TGCAGCGTTCCCTCCCTAAGAGATACGCAGTATTTT.

This clone was detected once. V usage is TRBV6-1 and J usage is TRBJ2-3, with D perhaps matching TRBD2 (5 bases). Germline loops: CDR1 MNHNS, CDR2 SASEGT. V lost 1 base, J lost 4 bases, and 9 bases lay in between. This CDR3 comprises 14 residues. The CDR3 protein is CASSEVWESDTQYF. Written as DNA, the CDR3 is TGTGCCAGCAGTGAAGTCTGGGAGTCAGATACGCAGTATTTT.

This chain joins TRBV7-8 and TRBJ2-1; 10 bases match TRBD2. CDR3 length equals 15 residues. Unmatched junction bases numbered 5, after V lost 2 bases and J lost 7 bases. Per the germline V gene, CDR1 is SGHVS and CDR2 is FQNEAQ. As DNA, the CDR3 is TGTGCCAGCAGCTTACTAGCGGGGGACCGGAATGAGCAGTTCTTC. Residues: CASSLLAGDRNEQFF.

The gene calls are TRBV14 and TRBJ2-1; no reliable D call. CDR3 length: 15 residues. Germline V gives CDR1 SGHDN, CDR2 FVKESK. Trimming took off 4 bases at V and 4 bases at J, with 14 bases between the two ends. CDR3 protein: CASSREDREYNEQFF. DNA of the CDR3: TGTGCCAGCAGCCGAGAGGACCGTGAGTACAATGAGCAGTTCTTC.

This clone has a handful of counts. Additional DNA sequences in this sample encode the identical CDR3. The chain uses TRBV30 and TRBJ2-7, with TRBD1 matching 9 bases. V was clipped by 3 bases and J by 2 bases; unmatched bases: 5. The CDR3 is 14 amino acids. Germline V gene sequence: CDR1 GTSNPN, CDR2 SVGIG (reference sequence). The CDR3 sequence: CAWSAGTGPYEQYF. The CDR3 DNA is TGTGCCTGGAGCGCCGGGACAGGGCCCTACGAGCAGTACTTC.

V and J are TRBV7-6 and TRBJ1-6; D perhaps matches TRBD1 (5 bases). CDR1 is SGHVS, CDR2 FNYEAQ, per germline. The CDR3 has 14 residues. V lost 5 bases and J lost 7, with 12 bases in between. The CDR3 sequence is CASSPGRINSPLHF. The CDR3 DNA follows: TGTGCCAGCAGCCCGGGACGGATCAATTCACCCCTCCACTTT.

V is TRBV30 and J is TRBJ1-1; D not resolved. Germline CDR1 is GTSNPN and CDR2 is SVGIG (reference sequence). Trimming removed 2 bases at V and 3 bases at J, with 4 bases between. The CDR3 extends over 11 amino acids. The CDR3 region is CAWSSDTEAFF. CDR3 bases: TGTGCCTGGAGTTCGGACACTGAAGCTTTCTTT. The entire variable domain, with the rest obtained from reference TRBV30 and TRBJ1-1, is as follows: SQTIHQWPATLVQPVGSPLSLECTVEGTSNPNLYWYRQAAGRGLQLLFYSVGIGQISSEVPQNLSASRPQDRQFILSSKKLLLSDSGFYLCAWSSDTEAFFGQGTRLTVV.